A selection of T cell receptor beta chains follows, all from one sample in a study of cytomegalovirus exposure and HLA in healthy donors. Measured with immunoSEQ multiplex PCR; TCRdb has only the in-frame clones, and not every one. The sample records around 100,000 clones, 50% to 70% being singletons. Sequencing was performed on PBMCs. These receptors originate from a human donor in good health. Each CDR3 is given without its conserved first and last residue. The D gene is left open where the match is weak.

V gene	J gene	D gene	CDR3 protein
TRBV19	TRBJ2-3	-	ASNFGSTDTQY
TRBV2	TRBJ2-1	-	ASSQRQASYNEQF
TRBV2	TRBJ2-3	-	ASNTDPPTQY
TRBV6-5	TRBJ1-1	-	ASSLGTRNTEAF
TRBV29-1	TRBJ2-3	TRBD2	SVASGREVDTQY
TRBV7-2	TRBJ2-5	TRBD2	ASSRNPGLAGAERETQY
TRBV19	TRBJ1-5	-	ASSIINFNQPQH
TRBV5-1	TRBJ2-4	-	ASSAVGGTLAKNIQY
TRBV30	TRBJ1-4	-	AWSVRRGPPEKLF
TRBV5-6	TRBJ1-1	-	ASSYLTGNTEAF